The 8 T cell receptor beta chains presented below share a single source sample, sequenced in a study of cytomegalovirus exposure and HLA in healthy donors. With 60 Vbeta and 13 Jbeta primers, the PCR was carried out. Assay used: immunoSEQ multiplex PCR; TCRdb lists only in-frame clones, some missing. The sample consists of around 230,000 clones, 75% to 80% of them appearing once. Source material: PBMCs. Receptor source: a male donor in good health and CMV-seronegative.

The chain has TRBV19 and TRBJ2-3; 7 nucleotides match TRBD2. Trimming at V came to 4 bases and at J to 11 bases, leaving 12 bases not matched to a gene. Germline loops: CDR1 LNHDA, CDR2 SQIVND (reference sequence). The CDR3 runs 14 residues. The CDR3: CASSSGGGAVEQYF. The CDR3 DNA reads TGTGCCAGTAGTAGCGGGGGTGGGGCGGTTGAGCAGTATTTT.

This clone has only one observation. The chain recombines TRBV7-9 with TRBJ2-7; D call uncertain. This CDR3 is built from 11 residues. V dropped 8 bases and J dropped 7 bases, with 12 bases sitting between them. CDR1 and CDR2 from the germline V gene are SEHNR and FQNEAQ (reference sequence). The CDR3 DNA reads TGTGCCAGCTCCACTGTGGAGGAGCAGTACTTC. Translating gives CASSTVEEQYF.

Comments on this clone: The sample contains more than one DNA sequence encoding this CDR3. The rearrangement links TRBV4-1 to TRBJ1-3; the D gene is possibly TRBD1 (5 bases). The CDR3 runs 15 residues. Germline V gene lookup returns CDR1 MGHRA and CDR2 YSYEKL. V lost 0 bases, J lost 1 base, and 7 bases lay in between. The CDR3 spells CASSQDPGSGNTIYF. The CDR3 DNA follows: TGCGCCAGCAGCCAAGATCCAGGGTCTGGAAACACCATATATTTT.

This clone has only a few counts. The chain is built from TRBV6-1 and TRBJ1-1; D not resolved. Trimming shortened V by 3 bases and J by 0 bases, and 14 bases separated the two germline ends. Per the germline V gene, CDR1 is MNHNS and CDR2 is SASEGT. This CDR3 is 16 amino acids long. The CDR3 coding sequence is TGTGCCAGCAGTGACAACCTGGGCCTCATGAACACTGAAGCTTTCTTT. Protein product: CASSDNLGLMNTEAFF.

The rearrangement joins TRBV6-1 to TRBJ2-3; D may be TRBD1 (5 bases). The V and J ends lost 2 bases and 8 bases respectively, with 11 bases between them. Germline V gene lookup returns CDR1 MNHNS and CDR2 SASEGT. The CDR3 has 13 residues. CDR3 residues: CASSERRGGTQYF. The CDR3 DNA follows: TGTGCCAGCAGTGAACGAAGGGGTGGTACGCAGTATTTT.

The V gene is TRBV5-5, the J gene TRBJ2-7; TRBD1 aligns across 10 bases. This CDR3 contains 14 residues. From germline, CDR1 is SGHKS and CDR2 YYEKEE (reference sequence). Germline trimming cut 5 bases from V and 1 base from J; bases unmatched to any gene: 3. The CDR3 here is CASRGQGTSYEQYF. Here the CDR3 DNA reads TGTGCCAGCAGGGGACAGGGGACGTCCTACGAGCAGTACTTC.

CDR3 loop: CASSVGGGGTEAFF. The CDR3 DNA sequence: TGTGCCAGCAGCGTAGGAGGGGGCGGGACTGAAGCTTTCTTT. The chain combines TRBV9 with TRBJ1-1, with TRBD1 identical over 7 bases. J was trimmed by 5 bases and V by 0 bases; bases with no gene match: 4. Germline V CDR1 and CDR2: SGDLS, YYNGEE. The CDR3 consists of 14 residues.

V gene TRBV27 combines with J gene TRBJ1-2, with D perhaps matching TRBD1 (6 bases). The CDR3 runs 14 residues. From germline, CDR1 is MNHEY and CDR2 SMNVEV (reference sequence). The V end lost 7 bases, the J end lost 0 bases, and 12 bases lay between the germline ends. The CDR3 loop reads CASTETGANYGYTF. DNA of the CDR3: TGTGCCAGCACCGAGACAGGAGCTAACTATGGCTACACCTTC.